This TCR beta chain was sequenced in a study of T cell responses to AZD1222 COVID-19 vaccine. TCRdb's table, derived via immunoSEQ multiplex PCR, lists solely in-frame clones and lacks some. The sample yields over 110,000 clones, approximately 90% seen once. Germline trimming cut 2 bases from V and 1 base from J; bases unmatched to any gene: 8. Per germline, CDR1 SGHRS and CDR2 YFSETQ. This CDR3 contains 16 residues. The source material was peripheral blood, sampled on day 0 of AZD1222 vaccination. The source of this sequence is an adult in good health. This rearrangement joins TRBV5-1 to TRBJ1-2, with 7 nucleotides matching TRBD1. The CDR3 loop is CASSFGYTGDNYGYTF. CDR3 in DNA: TGCGCCAGCAGCTTCGGATATACAGGGGATAACTATGGCTACACCTTC. The whole variable domain, remainder taken from reference TRBV5-1 and TRBJ1-2, is KAGVTQTPRYLIKTRGQQVTLSCSPISGHRSVSWYQQTPGQGLQFLFEYFSETQRNKGNFPGRFSGRQFSNSRSEMNVSTLELGDSALYLCASSFGYTGDNYGYTFGSGTRLTVV.